Presented here are 24 T cell receptor beta chains from one specimen sequenced in a study of blood T cell repertoires in COVID-19. The protocol was immunoSEQ multiplex PCR, while the TCRdb copy is restricted to in-frame clones and leaves out a portion. The data show some 200,000 clones, with 80% seen just once and 9.5% to 15% held by the top ten. The sequenced sample consisted of peripheral blood. These receptors all come from a human donor in a cohort sampled during active COVID-19.

This clone was counted between two and nine times. V and J are TRBV6-2 or TRBV6-3 and TRBJ1-2; 7 nucleotides align to TRBD1. CDR1 MNHEY and CDR2 SVGEGT come from the germline V gene. The CDR3 runs to 17 residues. J lost 6 bases, V lost 6 bases, and 19 bases had no gene match. The CDR3 spells CASSPPGGQGGQDGYTF. The CDR3 nucleotides read TGTGCCAGCAGCCCTCCGGGTGGGCAGGGGGGACAAGATGGCTACACCTTC.

The chain joins TRBV4-3 to TRBJ1-2, with no clear D. The CDR3 runs 16 residues. Between the trimmed V and J ends, which lost 4 bases and 3 bases, there was a span of 18 bases. Germline V gene data show CDR1 as LGHNA and CDR2 as YSLEER. CDR3 sequence: CASSRDPGDIDYGYTF. CDR3 DNA sequence: TGCGCCAGCAGCCGAGATCCGGGAGACATCGACTATGGCTACACCTTC.

The chain carries TRBV4-2 and TRBJ2-1; 11 bases are shared with TRBD2. The CDR3 runs 16 residues. Germline V gene sequence: CDR1 LGHNA, CDR2 YNFKEQ. Losses at the gene ends were 4 bases for V and 10 bases for J; bases not matched to a gene: 12. CDR3 nucleotides: TGTGCCAGCAGCCCCACGGGGGCTAGCGGGGGGCTAGAGCAGTTCTTC. Encoded protein: CASSPTGASGGLEQFF.

This clone appeared a few times. The chain uses TRBV7-9 and TRBJ1-2; D not resolved. In germline, CDR1 is SEHNR, CDR2 FQNEAQ (reference sequence). Deletions cut 1 base from V and 2 bases from J, with 11 bases between. CDR3 length equals 15 residues. The CDR3 nucleotides read TGTGCCAGCAGCTTAGTCTTGCGGGTCAACTATGGCTACACCTTC. Its protein product is CASSLVLRVNYGYTF.

This sequence joins TRBV15 and TRBJ1-2; D not resolved. This CDR3 is 16 amino acids long. The V end lost 0 bases, the J end lost 5 bases, and 16 bases lay between the germline ends. The germline gives CDR1 LNHNV, CDR2 YYDKDF (reference sequence). As DNA, the CDR3 is TGTGCCACCAGCAGAGACCTCACGCCGCAGCGTTATGGCTACACCTTC. Its translation is CATSRDLTPQRYGYTF.

The gene calls are TRBV3-1 (or the pseudogene TRBV3-2) and TRBJ1-5; D may be TRBD1 (5 bases). The CDR3 loop spans 16 amino acids. V was cut by 6 bases and J by 3 bases, with 18 bases left in between. In germline, CDR1 is LGHDT, CDR2 YNNKEL (reference sequence). CDR3 region: CASSPSGDSNNQPQHF. CDR3 sequence (DNA): TGTGCCAGCAGTCCCTCGGGAGACAGCAACAATCAGCCCCAGCATTTT.

The chain carries TRBV15 and TRBJ1-6; the D is unclear. In germline, CDR1 is LNHNV, CDR2 YYDKDF (reference sequence). The CDR3 consists of 16 residues. V was pared by 7 bases and J by 7 bases, with 20 bases between. CDR3 amino acids: CATTSAGGSGNSPLHF. The CDR3 coding sequence is TGTGCCACCACCTCCGCAGGAGGGTCGGGCAATTCACCCCTCCACTTT.

This chain joins TRBV4-3 and TRBJ1-2; tentative D call: TRBD1 (5 bases). This CDR3 comprises 15 residues. Germline V gene sequence: CDR1 LGHNA, CDR2 YSLEER. Trimming cost V 0 bases and J 0 bases, with 8 bases left between them. CDR3 sequence: CASSQDTTANYGYTF. The CDR3 DNA reads as TGCGCCAGCAGCCAAGATACGACAGCTAACTATGGCTACACCTTC.

This clone showed up just once. V is TRBV18 and J is TRBJ2-1; D is uncertain. V lost 5 bases and J 3 bases, leaving 14 bases between the germline ends. The V gene's germline CDR1 is KGHSH and CDR2 LQKENI. The CDR3 is made up of 15 amino acids. The CDR3 reads CASSTRRGFYNEQFF. CDR3 in DNA: TGTGCCAGCTCAACTCGGCGAGGATTCTACAATGAGCAGTTCTTC.

The J gene is TRBJ1-2, the V gene TRBV28, with TRBD1 matching over 10 bases. Looked up from germline, CDR1 is MDHEN and CDR2 is SYDVKM. The CDR3 runs to 15 residues. The junction had 8 bases not matched to a gene; V was cut back by 6 bases and J by 4 bases. CDR3 DNA: TGTGCCAGCAGCCCCGGGACAGGGGCCAGCTATGGCTACACCTTC. Translating it yields CASSPGTGASYGYTF.

The gene calls are TRBV7-8 and TRBJ2-1, with TRBD1 matching over 7 bases. V dropped 3 bases and J dropped 4; count of bases not matched to a gene: 9. The V gene's germline CDR1 is SGHVS and CDR2 FQNEAQ. The CDR3 has 16 residues. CDR3 loop: CASSFASGTEYNEQFF. As DNA, the CDR3 is TGTGCCAGCAGCTTTGCAAGTGGGACAGAATACAATGAGCAGTTCTTC.

The V gene is TRBV10-2, the J gene TRBJ1-2, with 10 bases identical to TRBD1. Germline-derived CDR1 and CDR2 are WSHSY and SAAADI. The CDR3 spans 13 residues. The V segment lost 7 bases and the J segment 8 bases; nucleotides outside the gene matches: 7. CDR3 residues: CASTGTGAGGYTF. The CDR3 DNA reads as TGCGCCAGCACCGGGACAGGGGCGGGCGGCTACACCTTC.

The chain combines TRBV30 with TRBJ2-7; TRBD2 matches 12 bases. The CDR3 has 13 residues. Per germline, CDR1 GTSNPN and CDR2 SVGIG (reference sequence). V was clipped by 2 bases and J by 7 bases; unmatched bases: 3. The CDR3 here is CAWSRLAGGEQYF. CDR3 DNA sequence: TGTGCCTGGAGTAGGCTAGCGGGGGGGGAGCAGTACTTC.

About this clone: Its ends do not fully match the called genes, so a read error is possible. V and J are TRBV12-3 or TRBV12-4 and TRBJ2-7, with TRBD1 matching over 10 bases. This CDR3 is built from 12 residues. DNA of the CDR3: TGTGCCAGCAGCCCGGGACAGGGGCGTTGGAACTTC. Protein sequence: CASSPGQGRWNF.

This sequence joins TRBV27 and TRBJ2-7; 7 bases align to TRBD1. The CDR3 is made up of 13 amino acids. Germline V CDR1 and CDR2: MNHEY, SMNVEV (reference sequence). After removal of 0 bases from V and 5 bases from J, the junction contained 1 base not matched to a gene. The DNA for the CDR3 is TGTGCCAGCAGTTTATCAGGGGGCCACGAGCAGTACTTC. Protein: CASSLSGGHEQYF.

CDR3 in DNA: TGCGCCAGCAGCGGGGGACAGGGAAGGTACGAGCAGTACTTC. The encoded protein is CASSGGQGRYEQYF. This sequence joins TRBV5-1 and TRBJ2-7, with 9 bases fitting TRBD1. The germline V gene encodes CDR1 SGHRS and CDR2 YFSETQ. There are 14 residues in the CDR3. The J segment lost 4 bases and the V segment lost 4 bases, leaving 6 bases of the junction unmatched.

V gene TRBV5-1 combines with J gene TRBJ2-5; 7 positions agree with TRBD1. CDR3 size: 15 residues. Germline CDR1 reads SGHRS; CDR2 reads YFSETQ. After removal of 7 bases from V and 2 bases from J, the junction contained 11 bases not matched to a gene. CDR3 sequence reads: CASSPTGTVQETQYF. The CDR3, as DNA: TGCGCCAGCTCCCCGACTGGGACAGTTCAAGAGACCCAGTACTTC.

V usage is TRBV5-5 and J usage is TRBJ2-7; 9 nucleotides align to TRBD1. Germline V gives CDR1 SGHKS, CDR2 YYEKEE (reference sequence). The CDR3 is made up of 14 amino acids. The junction had 9 bases not matched to a gene; V was cut back by 5 bases and J by 6 bases. CDR3 nucleotide sequence: TGTGCCAGCAGAGGCGGGACAGGGTTCTCCGAGCAGTACTTC. Amino acid sequence: CASRGGTGFSEQYF.

V and J are TRBV4-1 and TRBJ2-3, with TRBD2 matching over 10 bases. The germline CDR1 and CDR2 sequences are MGHRA and YSYEKL. V shed 4 bases and J 1 base; nucleotides not matched to a gene: 11. The CDR3 runs 18 residues. CDR3 sequence: CASSLTSGTRRGTDTQYF. Here the CDR3 DNA reads TGCGCCAGCAGCCTTACTAGCGGGACTAGGAGAGGCACAGATACGCAGTATTTT.

This chain connects TRBV4-3 to TRBJ1-4, with 12 bases fitting TRBD1. The junction had 6 bases not matched to a gene; V was cut back by 3 bases and J by 10 bases. This CDR3 comprises 15 residues. Germline V gene data show CDR1 as LGHNA and CDR2 as YSLEER. CDR3 sequence reads: CASSQGTGGRGKLFF. For the CDR3, the DNA is TGCGCCAGCAGCCAGGGGACAGGGGGCAGGGGAAAACTGTTTTTT.

This clone was observed a few times. V is TRBV12-3 or TRBV12-4 and J is TRBJ2-1, with D uncertain. The germline V and J ends were trimmed by 3 bases and 7 bases, with 4 bases remaining between them. This CDR3 contains 11 residues. In DNA form, the CDR3 reads TGTGCCAGCAGTTTCTTGAATGAGCAGTTCTTC. Translation: CASSFLNEQFF.

This chain links TRBV24-1 with TRBJ1-4; no clear D gene. V lost 2 bases to trimming and J lost 7 bases, with 7 bases between them. CDR3 length: 13 residues. Germline CDR1 KGHDR, CDR2 SFDVKD. The CDR3 reads CATSDYLSEKLFF. CDR3 in DNA: TGTGCCACCAGTGATTACCTAAGTGAAAAACTGTTTTTT.

This clone was observed many times. V is TRBV2 and J is TRBJ2-2, with D maybe TRBD2 (5 bases). CDR3 length equals 13 residues. Looked up from germline, CDR1 is SNHLY and CDR2 is FYNNEI. The V and J ends lost 4 bases and 7 bases respectively, with 10 bases between them. CDR3 sequence reads: CASSGGFSGELFF. Here the CDR3 DNA reads TGTGCCAGCAGTGGAGGGTTTAGCGGGGAGCTGTTTTTT. Variable domain in full (rest from reference TRBV2 and TRBJ2-2): EPEVTQTPSHQVTQMGQEVILRCVPISNHLYFYWYRQILGQKVEFLVSFYNNEISEKSEIFDDQFSVERPDGSNFTLKIRSTKLEDSAMYFCASSGGFSGELFFGEGSRLTVL.

The chain has TRBV4-2 and TRBJ2-7; 12 bases line up with TRBD2. CDR3 length: 17 amino acids. Trimming removed 2 bases from V and 3 bases from J; junction bases left unmatched: 8. Germline V gives CDR1 LGHNA, CDR2 YNFKEQ. CDR3 in amino acids: CASSQLSGLAGSYEQYF. CDR3 DNA sequence: TGTGCCAGCAGCCAACTATCCGGACTAGCGGGGAGCTACGAGCAGTACTTC.